The clone carrying this T cell receptor beta chain was seen at least ten times. This specimen belongs to a study of T cells after yellow fever vaccination. TCRdb passed the 5' RACE reads through MiXCR, listing each CDR3 protein once. This table has some 300,000 distinct CDR3 sequences, roughly 8% appearing once. Germline V gene sequence: CDR1 SGHTA, CDR2 FQGNSA. The junction had 4 bases not matched to a gene; V was cut back by 5 bases and J by 10 bases. There are 13 residues in the CDR3. Sequences were derived from PBMCs, sampled roughly 46 days after the first yellow fever vaccination. This chain joins TRBV7-2 and TRBJ1-4; TRBD1 matches at 10 bases. This receptor was obtained from a man younger than 35 who received the YFV17D yellow fever vaccine. The CDR3 sequence: CASSPGQGGKLFF. CDR3 nucleotide sequence: TGTGCCAGCAGCCCAGGACAGGGGGGAAAACTGTTTTTT.